The 5 T cell receptor beta chains listed next were all sequenced from one sample in a study of T cell responses to AZD1222 COVID-19 vaccine. Measured with immunoSEQ multiplex PCR; TCRdb has only the in-frame clones, and not every one. The sample lists more than 80,000 clones, around 91% occurring once. The sequenced sample was peripheral blood, obtained 28 days after the second AZD1222 dose. These receptors all stem from an adult who received the AZD1222 COVID-19 vaccine.

This clone was detected only once. V usage is TRBV10-3 and J usage is TRBJ2-2; D is ambiguous. The germline gives CDR1 ENHRY, CDR2 SYGVKD. V shed 6 bases and J shed 7 bases, with 12 bases lying between them. The CDR3 runs 13 residues. CDR3 nucleotides: TGTGCCATCAGCCAAGACGACGGCGGGGAGCTGTTTTTT. It encodes CAISQDDGGELFF.

The CDR3 spells CASSPRDIGAGQPQHF. CDR3 nucleotides: TGTGCCAGCTCACCAAGGGACATAGGGGCAGGTCAGCCCCAGCATTTT. The rearrangement joins TRBV18 to TRBJ1-5, with D tentatively TRBD1 (6 bases). V lost 2 bases to trimming and J lost 6 bases, with 17 bases between them. The V gene's germline CDR1 is KGHSH and CDR2 LQKENI. The CDR3 covers 16 residues.

The chain links TRBV4-2 to TRBJ2-4; no firm D call. Germline V gene sequence: CDR1 LGHNA, CDR2 YNFKEQ. The V gene lost 1 base and the J gene lost 6 bases, with 13 bases spanning the gap. The CDR3 contains 15 residues. The CDR3 region is CASSQGHRDLNIQYF. CDR3 nucleotide sequence: TGTGCCAGCAGCCAAGGACACAGAGATCTAAACATTCAGTACTTC.

The chain joins TRBV20-1 to TRBJ1-6; 9 bases fit TRBD1. J lost 7 bases, V lost 3 bases, and 7 bases had no gene match. CDR1 is DFQATT, CDR2 SNEGSKA, per germline (reference sequence). The CDR3 contains 15 residues. The CDR3 region has the DNA TGCAGTGCTAGTAAACAGGGGGCTGGAAATTCACCCCTCCACTTT. As protein: CSASKQGAGNSPLHF.

This chain links TRBV2 with TRBJ1-6; D unclear. The germline V and J ends were trimmed by 4 bases and 10 bases, with 5 bases remaining between them. This CDR3 comprises 11 residues. CDR1 SNHLY and CDR2 FYNNEI come from the germline V gene. CDR3 protein: CASSGASPLHF. CDR3 sequence (DNA): TGTGCCAGCAGTGGGGCATCACCCCTCCACTTT.